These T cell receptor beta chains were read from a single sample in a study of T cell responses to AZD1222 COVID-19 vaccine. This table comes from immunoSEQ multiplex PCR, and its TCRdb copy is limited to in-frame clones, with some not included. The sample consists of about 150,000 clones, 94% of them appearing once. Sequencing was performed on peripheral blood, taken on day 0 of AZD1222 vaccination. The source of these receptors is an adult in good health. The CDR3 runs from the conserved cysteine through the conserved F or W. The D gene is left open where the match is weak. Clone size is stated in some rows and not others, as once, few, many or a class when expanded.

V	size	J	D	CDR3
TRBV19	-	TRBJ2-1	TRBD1	CASSPGTGGIYPSYNEQFF
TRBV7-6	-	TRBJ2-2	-	CATRRENTGELFF
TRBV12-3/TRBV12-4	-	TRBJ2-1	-	CASSLMGNNEQFF
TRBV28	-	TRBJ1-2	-	CASRLRGNYGYTF
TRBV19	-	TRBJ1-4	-	CASSVAFWEKLFF
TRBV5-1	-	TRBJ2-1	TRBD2	CASSSSGGPYNEQFF
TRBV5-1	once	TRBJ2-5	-	CASSLEQETQYF
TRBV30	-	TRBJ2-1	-	CAWSRPRTSSYNEQFF
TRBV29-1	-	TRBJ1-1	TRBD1	CSVEELGQGRSAFF
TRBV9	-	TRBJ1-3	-	CASSVGTVVGNTIYF
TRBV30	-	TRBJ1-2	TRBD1	CAWRDRDGYTF
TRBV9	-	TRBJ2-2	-	CASSVGGNTGELFF
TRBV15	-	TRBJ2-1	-	CATSRRTQGPGEYNEQFF
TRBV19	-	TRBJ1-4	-	CASRSGTNIEKLFF
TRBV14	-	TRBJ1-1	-	CASSHRTVMNTEAFF
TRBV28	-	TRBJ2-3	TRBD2	CASTSGGFTDTQYF
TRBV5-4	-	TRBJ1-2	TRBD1	CASSFKQGALEENGYTF
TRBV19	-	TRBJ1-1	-	CASSTGGPTEAFF
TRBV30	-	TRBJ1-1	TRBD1	CAWRRSPGQGVNTEAFF
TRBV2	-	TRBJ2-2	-	CATISGTNTGELFF
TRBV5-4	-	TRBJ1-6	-	CASTALPRRNSPLHF
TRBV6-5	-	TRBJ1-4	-	CASTHLPYEKLFF
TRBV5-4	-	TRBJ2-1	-	CASSLTLLSIYNEQFF
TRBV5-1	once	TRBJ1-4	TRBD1	CASSSGQGGEKLFF
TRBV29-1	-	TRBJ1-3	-	CSAKQGRGGNTIYF
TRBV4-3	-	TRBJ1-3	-	CASRGRPGNTIYF
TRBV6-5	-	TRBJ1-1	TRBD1	CASRPTGERAFF
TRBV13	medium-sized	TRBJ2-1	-	CASSGTFYNEQFF
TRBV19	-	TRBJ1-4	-	CASSIWVGEKLFF
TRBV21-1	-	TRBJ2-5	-	CASSERFGQTPGETQYF
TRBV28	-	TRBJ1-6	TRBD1	CASLPPIGQGAHNSPLHF
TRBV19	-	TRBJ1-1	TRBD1	CASSEDWTGKTEAFF
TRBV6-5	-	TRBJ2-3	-	CASSRGAVDTQYF
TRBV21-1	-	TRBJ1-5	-	CASSKFQQGEIRNQPQHF
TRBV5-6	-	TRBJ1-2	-	CASSSKTGLYGYTF
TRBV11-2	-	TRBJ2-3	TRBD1	CASSSGQGQHTDTQYF
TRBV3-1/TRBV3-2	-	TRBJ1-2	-	CASSPGSYGYTF
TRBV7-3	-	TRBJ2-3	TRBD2	CASSLLAGGPYDTQYF
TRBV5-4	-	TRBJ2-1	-	CASSLPGNEQFF
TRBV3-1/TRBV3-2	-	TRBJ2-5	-	CASSPPDLMETQYF
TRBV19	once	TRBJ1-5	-	CASSIDPRTRAGNQPQHF
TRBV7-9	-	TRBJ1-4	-	CASSLAWGRGEKLFF
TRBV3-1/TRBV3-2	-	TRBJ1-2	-	CASSQDLRRDYGYTF
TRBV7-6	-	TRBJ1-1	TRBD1	CASSKRTGGETEAFF
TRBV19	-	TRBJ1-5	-	CASSTGKIGNQPQHF
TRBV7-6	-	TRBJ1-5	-	CASSYATGRDQPQHF
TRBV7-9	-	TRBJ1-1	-	CASRVNTEAFF
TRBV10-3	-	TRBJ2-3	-	CAIRSTPTDTQYF
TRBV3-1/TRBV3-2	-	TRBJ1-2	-	CASSPQGYYGYTF
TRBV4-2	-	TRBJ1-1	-	CASSQDPPDTEAFF
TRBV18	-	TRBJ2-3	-	CASSPKTDTQYF
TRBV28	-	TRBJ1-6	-	CASSSTAGVLASPLHF
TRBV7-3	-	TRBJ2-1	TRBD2	CASSSGLAPYNEQFF
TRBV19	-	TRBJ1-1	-	CASRSDHMWTEAFF
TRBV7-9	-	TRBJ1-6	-	CASSLVLGGNSPLHF
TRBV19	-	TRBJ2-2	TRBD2	CASSELADHTGELFF
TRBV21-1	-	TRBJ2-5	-	CASFHPGEGWTQYF
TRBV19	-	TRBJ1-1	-	CASSILRGSEAFF
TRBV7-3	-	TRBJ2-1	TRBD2	CASSPTLGGGPYNEQFF